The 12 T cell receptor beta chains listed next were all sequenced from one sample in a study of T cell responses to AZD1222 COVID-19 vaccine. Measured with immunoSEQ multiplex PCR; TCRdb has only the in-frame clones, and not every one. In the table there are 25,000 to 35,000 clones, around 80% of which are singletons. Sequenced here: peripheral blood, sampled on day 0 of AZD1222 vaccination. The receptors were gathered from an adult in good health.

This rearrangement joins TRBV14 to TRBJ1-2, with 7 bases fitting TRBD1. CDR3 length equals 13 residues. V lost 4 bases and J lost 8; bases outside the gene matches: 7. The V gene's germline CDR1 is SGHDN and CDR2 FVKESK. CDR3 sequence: CASSPQGLGGYTF. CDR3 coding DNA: TGTGCCAGCAGCCCACAGGGGCTTGGAGGCTACACCTTC.

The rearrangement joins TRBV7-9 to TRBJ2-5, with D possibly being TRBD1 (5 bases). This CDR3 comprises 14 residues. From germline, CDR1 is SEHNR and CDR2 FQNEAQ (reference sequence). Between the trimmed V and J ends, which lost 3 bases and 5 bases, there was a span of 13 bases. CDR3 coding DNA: TGTGCCAGCAGCTTGATGACAGCTAGGGAGACCCAGTACTTC. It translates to CASSLMTARETQYF. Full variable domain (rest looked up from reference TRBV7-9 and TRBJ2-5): DTGVSQNPRHKITKRGQNVTFRCDPISEHNRLYWYRQTLGQGPEFLTYFQNEAQLEKSRLLSDRFSAERPKGSFSTLEIQRTEQGDSAMYLCASSLMTARETQYFGPGTRLLVL.

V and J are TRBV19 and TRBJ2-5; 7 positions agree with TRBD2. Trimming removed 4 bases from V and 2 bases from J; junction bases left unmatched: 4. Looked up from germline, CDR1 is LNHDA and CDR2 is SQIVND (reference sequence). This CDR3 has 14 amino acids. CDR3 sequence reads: CASSTPGLQETQYF. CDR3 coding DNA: TGTGCCAGTAGTACGCCGGGACTACAAGAGACCCAGTACTTC. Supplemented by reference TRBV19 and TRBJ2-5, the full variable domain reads DGGITQSPKYLFRKEGQNVTLSCEQNLNHDAMYWYRQDPGQGLRLIYYSQIVNDFQKGDIAEGYSVSREKKESFPLTVTSAQKNPTAFYLCASSTPGLQETQYFGPGTRLLVL.

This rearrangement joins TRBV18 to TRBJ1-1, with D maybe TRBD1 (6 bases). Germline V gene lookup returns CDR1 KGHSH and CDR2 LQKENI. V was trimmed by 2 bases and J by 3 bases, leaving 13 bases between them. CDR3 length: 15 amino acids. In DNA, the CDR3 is TGTGCCAGCTCACCAAGGGGGAGTTGGGACACTGAAGCTTTCTTT. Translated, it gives CASSPRGSWDTEAFF.

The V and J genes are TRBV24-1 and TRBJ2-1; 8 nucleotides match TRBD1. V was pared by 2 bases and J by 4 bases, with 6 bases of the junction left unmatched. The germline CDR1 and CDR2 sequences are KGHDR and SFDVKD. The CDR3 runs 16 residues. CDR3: CATSDSGQGPYNEQFF. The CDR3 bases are TGTGCCACCAGTGATTCTGGACAGGGACCTTACAATGAGCAGTTCTTC.

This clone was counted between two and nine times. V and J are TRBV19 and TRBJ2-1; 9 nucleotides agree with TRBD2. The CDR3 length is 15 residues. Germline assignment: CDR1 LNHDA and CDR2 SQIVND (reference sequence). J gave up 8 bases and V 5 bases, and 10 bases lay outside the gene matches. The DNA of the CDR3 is TGTGCCAGTAGTCCGCGGGAGGGCCCGTTGGATGAGCAGTTCTTC. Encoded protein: CASSPREGPLDEQFF.

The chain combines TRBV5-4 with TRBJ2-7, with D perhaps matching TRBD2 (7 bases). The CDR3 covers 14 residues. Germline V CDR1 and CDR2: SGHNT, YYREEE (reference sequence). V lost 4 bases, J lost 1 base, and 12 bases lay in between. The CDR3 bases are TGTGCCAGCAGCCGGGGGGCAGGGTCCTACGAGCAGTACTTC. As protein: CASSRGAGSYEQYF.

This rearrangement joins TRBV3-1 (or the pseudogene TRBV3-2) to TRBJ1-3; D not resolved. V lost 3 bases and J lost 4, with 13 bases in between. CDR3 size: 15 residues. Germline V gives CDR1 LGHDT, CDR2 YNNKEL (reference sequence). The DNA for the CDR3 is TGTGCCAGCAGCCAGCGGTCGTTGGGAGGAAACACCATATATTTT. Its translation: CASSQRSLGGNTIYF.

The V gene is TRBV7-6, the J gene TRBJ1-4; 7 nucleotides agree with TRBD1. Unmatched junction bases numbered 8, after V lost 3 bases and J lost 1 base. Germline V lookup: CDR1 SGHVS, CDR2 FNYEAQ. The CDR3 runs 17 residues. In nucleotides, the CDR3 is TGTGCCAGCAGCTTCACTACAGGGGATGGAACTAATGAAAAACTGTTTTTT. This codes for CASSFTTGDGTNEKLFF.

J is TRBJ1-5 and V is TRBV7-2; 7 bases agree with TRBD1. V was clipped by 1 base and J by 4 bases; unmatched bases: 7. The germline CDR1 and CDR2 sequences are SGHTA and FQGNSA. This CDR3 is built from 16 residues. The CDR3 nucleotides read TGTGCCAGCAGCTTAGGCTCGGGACAGCGTAATCAGCCCCAGCATTTT. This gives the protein CASSLGSGQRNQPQHF.

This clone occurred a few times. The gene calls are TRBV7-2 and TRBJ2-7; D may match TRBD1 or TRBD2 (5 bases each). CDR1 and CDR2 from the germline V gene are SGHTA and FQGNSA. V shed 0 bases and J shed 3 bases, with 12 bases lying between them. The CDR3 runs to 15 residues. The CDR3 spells CASSLAPGPLYEQYV. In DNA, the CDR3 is TGTGCCAGCAGCTTAGCGCCGGGACCCCTCTACGAGCAGTACGTC.

This CDR3 is CASSYGGGSGYEQYF. DNA for the CDR3: TGTGCCAGCAGTTATGGGGGGGGCTCAGGTTACGAGCAGTACTTC. V gene TRBV6-5 combines with J gene TRBJ2-7; a weak D match, TRBD2 (7 bases). With 3 bases removed from V and 4 bases from J, the gap between germline ends came to 16 bases. The CDR3 is 15 residues long. Germline CDR1 reads MNHEY; CDR2 reads SVGAGI.